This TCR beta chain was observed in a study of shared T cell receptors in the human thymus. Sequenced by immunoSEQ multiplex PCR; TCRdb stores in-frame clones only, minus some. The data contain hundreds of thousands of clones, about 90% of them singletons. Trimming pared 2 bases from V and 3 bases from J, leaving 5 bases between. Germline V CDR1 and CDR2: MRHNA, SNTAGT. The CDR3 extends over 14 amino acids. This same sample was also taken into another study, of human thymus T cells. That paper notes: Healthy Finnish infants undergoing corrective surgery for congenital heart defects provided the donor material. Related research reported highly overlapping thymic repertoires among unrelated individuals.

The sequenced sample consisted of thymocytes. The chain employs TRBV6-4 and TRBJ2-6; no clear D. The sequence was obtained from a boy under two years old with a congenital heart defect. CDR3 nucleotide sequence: TGTGCCAGCAGTGACACGGGTGGGGCCAACGTCCTGACTTTC. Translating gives CASSDTGGANVLTF.